The 8 T cell receptor beta chains in this list originate from one sample, sequenced in a study of early T cells in non-severe SARS-CoV-2 infection. TCRdb ran MiXCR on the 5' RACE reads and lists one entry per CDR3 protein. The profile shows tens of thousands of distinct CDR3 sequences, 3.5% to 5% of them singletons. The sequencing input was whole blood. The receptor set was obtained from an adult who was a healthcare worker with PCR-confirmed SARS-CoV-2 infection or an uninfected control (not recorded which).

At least ten counts were recorded for this clonotype. The rearrangement links TRBV12-3 or TRBV12-4 to TRBJ1-1, with D tentatively TRBD1 (6 bases). The CDR3 runs 13 residues. With 5 bases removed from V and 5 bases from J, the gap between germline ends came to 12 bases. The CDR3 here is CASSVTGLTEAFF. CDR3 in DNA: TGTGCCAGCAGTGTTACAGGGCTAACTGAAGCTTTCTTT.

This clonotype was observed many times. V is TRBV7-9 and J is TRBJ2-7; a weak D match, TRBD1 (5 bases). The CDR3 runs 14 residues. The germline CDR1 and CDR2 sequences are SEHNR and FQNEAQ (reference sequence). V gave up 1 base and J gave up 6 bases, with 13 bases separating them. The CDR3, as DNA: TGTGCCAGCAGCTTAGACCCGGACATTGCCGAGCAGTACTTC. Amino acids: CASSLDPDIAEQYF.

This clonotype was seen at least ten times. The chain combines TRBV6-1 with TRBJ2-7; D call uncertain. The CDR3 runs to 12 residues. Trimming shortened V by 3 bases and J by 2 bases, and 5 bases separated the two germline ends. In germline, CDR1 is MNHNS, CDR2 SASEGT. The CDR3 here is CASSDEAYEQYF. CDR3 sequence (DNA): TGTGCCAGCAGTGATGAGGCCTACGAGCAGTACTTC.

This clonotype showed up many times. The chain combines TRBV7-6 with TRBJ1-4; no firm D call. Germline V gene lookup returns CDR1 SGHVS and CDR2 FNYEAQ. Between the trimmed V and J ends, which lost 5 bases and 0 bases, there was a span of 13 bases. This CDR3 has 16 amino acids. CDR3 sequence reads: CASSVTGGATNEKLFF. CDR3 coding DNA: TGTGCCAGCAGCGTGACCGGCGGGGCAACTAATGAAAAACTGTTTTTT.

This clonotype has at least ten counts. The V gene is TRBV20-1, the J gene TRBJ2-3; 11 bases line up with TRBD2. This CDR3 has 16 residues. Germline V gene data show CDR1 as DFQATT and CDR2 as SNEGSKA (reference sequence). V lost 1 base and J lost 1; bases outside the gene matches: 4. The chain's CDR3 is CSARVSSGGGTDTQYF. Here the CDR3 DNA reads TGCAGTGCTAGAGTCAGTAGCGGGGGGGGCACAGATACGCAGTATTTT.

V usage is TRBV12-3 or TRBV12-4 and J usage is TRBJ2-1; 9 nucleotides line up with TRBD1. The CDR3 loop spans 14 amino acids. J gave up 8 bases and V 3 bases, and 5 bases lay outside the gene matches. The CDR3 bases are TGTGCCAGCAGTTTCGGGACAGGGTACGATGAGCAGTTCTTC. Its translation is CASSFGTGYDEQFF.

This clonotype was recorded at least ten times. The V and J genes are TRBV19 and TRBJ2-2; D unclear. This CDR3 region has 14 residues. V shed 5 bases and J shed 3 bases, with 10 bases lying between them. Germline V gene lookup returns CDR1 LNHDA and CDR2 SQIVND (reference sequence). CDR3 DNA sequence: TGTGCCAGTAGTCAAGCCCAATACACCGGGGAGCTGTTTTTT. Amino acid sequence: CASSQAQYTGELFF.

The J gene is TRBJ2-5, the V gene TRBV10-2, with 9 positions matching TRBD2. Trimming at V came to 3 bases and at J to 3 bases, leaving 5 bases not matched to a gene. The CDR3 runs to 15 residues. Germline CDR1 reads WSHSY; CDR2 reads SAAADI. The CDR3 is CASSDGLAIEETQYF. CDR3 DNA: TGCGCCAGCAGTGACGGACTAGCGATCGAAGAGACCCAGTACTTC.